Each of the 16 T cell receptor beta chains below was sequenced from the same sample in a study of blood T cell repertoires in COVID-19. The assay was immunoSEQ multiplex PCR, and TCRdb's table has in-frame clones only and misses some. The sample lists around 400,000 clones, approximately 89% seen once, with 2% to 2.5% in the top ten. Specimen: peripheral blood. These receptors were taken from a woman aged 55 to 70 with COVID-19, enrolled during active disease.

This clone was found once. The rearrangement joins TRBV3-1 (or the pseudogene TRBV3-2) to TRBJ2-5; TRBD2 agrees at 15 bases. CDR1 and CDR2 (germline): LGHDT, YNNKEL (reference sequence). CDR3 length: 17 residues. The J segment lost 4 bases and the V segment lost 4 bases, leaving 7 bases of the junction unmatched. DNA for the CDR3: TGTGCCAGCAGCCTGGGACTAGCGGGGGGCACGGGAGAGACCCAGTACTTC. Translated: CASSLGLAGGTGETQYF.

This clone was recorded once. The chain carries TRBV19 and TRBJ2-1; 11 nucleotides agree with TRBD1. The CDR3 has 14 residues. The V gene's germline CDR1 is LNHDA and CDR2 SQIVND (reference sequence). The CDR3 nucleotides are TGTGTCACTAGGGGGACAGGGGGGTACAATGAGCAGTTCTTC. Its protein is CVTRGTGGYNEQFF. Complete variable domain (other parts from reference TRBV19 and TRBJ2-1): DGGITQSPKYLFRKEGQNVTLSCEQNLNHDAMYWYRQDPGQGLRLIYYSQIVNDFQKGDIAEGYSVSREKKESFPLTVTSAQKNPTAFYLCVTRGTGGYNEQFFGPGTRLTVL.

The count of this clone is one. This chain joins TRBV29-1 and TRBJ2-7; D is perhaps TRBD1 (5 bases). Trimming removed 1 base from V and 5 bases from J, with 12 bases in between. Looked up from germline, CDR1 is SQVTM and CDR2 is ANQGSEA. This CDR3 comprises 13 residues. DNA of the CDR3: TGCAGCGTTGAAGGACAGTATGCTAACGAGCAGTACTTC. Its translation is CSVEGQYANEQYF.

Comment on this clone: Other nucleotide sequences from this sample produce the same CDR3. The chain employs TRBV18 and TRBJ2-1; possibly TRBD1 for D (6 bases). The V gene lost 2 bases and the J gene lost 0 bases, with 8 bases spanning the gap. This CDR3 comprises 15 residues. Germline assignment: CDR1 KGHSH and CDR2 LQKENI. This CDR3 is CASSPNRASYNEQFF. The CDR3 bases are TGTGCCAGCTCACCAAACAGGGCCTCCTACAATGAGCAGTTCTTC.

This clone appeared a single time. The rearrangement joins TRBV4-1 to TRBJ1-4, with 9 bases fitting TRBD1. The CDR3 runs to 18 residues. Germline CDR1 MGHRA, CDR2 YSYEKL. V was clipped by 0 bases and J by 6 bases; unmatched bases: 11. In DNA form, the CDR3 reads TGCGCCAGCAGCCAAGACGAACAGGGGGCGCCCAGAGATGAAAAACTGTTTTTT. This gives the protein CASSQDEQGAPRDEKLFF.

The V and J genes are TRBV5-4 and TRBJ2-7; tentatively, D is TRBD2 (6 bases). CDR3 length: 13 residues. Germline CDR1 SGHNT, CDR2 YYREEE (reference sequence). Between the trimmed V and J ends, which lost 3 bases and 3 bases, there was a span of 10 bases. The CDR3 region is CASSSVEGYEQYF. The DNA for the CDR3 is TGTGCCAGCAGCTCAGTGGAGGGCTACGAGCAGTACTTC.

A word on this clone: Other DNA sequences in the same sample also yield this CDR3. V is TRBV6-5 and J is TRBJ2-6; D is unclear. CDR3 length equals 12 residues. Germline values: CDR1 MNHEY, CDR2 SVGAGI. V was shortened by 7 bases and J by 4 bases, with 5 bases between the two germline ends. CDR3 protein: CASTSGANVLTF. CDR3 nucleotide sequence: TGTGCCAGCACCTCGGGGGCCAACGTCCTGACTTTC.

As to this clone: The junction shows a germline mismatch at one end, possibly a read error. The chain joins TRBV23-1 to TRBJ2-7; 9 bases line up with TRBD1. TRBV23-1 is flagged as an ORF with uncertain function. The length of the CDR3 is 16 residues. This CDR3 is CASIQFRGTGRNEQYF. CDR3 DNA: TGCGCCAGCATTCAATTTAGGGGGACAGGGAGAAACGAGCAGTACTTC.

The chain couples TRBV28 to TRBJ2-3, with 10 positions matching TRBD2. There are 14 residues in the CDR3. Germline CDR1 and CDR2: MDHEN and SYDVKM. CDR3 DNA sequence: TGTGCTACCGGAAGCGGGGGGGCGATAGATACGCAGTATTTT. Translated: CATGSGGAIDTQYF.

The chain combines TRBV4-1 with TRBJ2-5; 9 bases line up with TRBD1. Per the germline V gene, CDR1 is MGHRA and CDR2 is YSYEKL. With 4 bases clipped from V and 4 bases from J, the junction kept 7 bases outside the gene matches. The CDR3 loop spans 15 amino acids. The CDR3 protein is CASSLGDRALETQYF. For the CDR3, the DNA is TGCGCCAGCAGCCTGGGGGACAGGGCGTTAGAGACCCAGTACTTC.

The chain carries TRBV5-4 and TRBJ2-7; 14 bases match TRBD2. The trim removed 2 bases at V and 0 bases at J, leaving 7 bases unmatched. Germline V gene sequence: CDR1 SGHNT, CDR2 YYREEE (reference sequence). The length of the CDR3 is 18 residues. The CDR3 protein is CASSFPRTSGGSSYEQYF. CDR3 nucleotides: TGTGCCAGCAGCTTTCCACGGACTAGCGGGGGGAGCTCCTACGAGCAGTACTTC.

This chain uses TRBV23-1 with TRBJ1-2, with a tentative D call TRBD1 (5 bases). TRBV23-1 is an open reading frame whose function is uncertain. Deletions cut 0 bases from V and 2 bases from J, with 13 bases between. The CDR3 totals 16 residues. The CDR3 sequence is CASSQSGAGSNYGYTF. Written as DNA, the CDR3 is TGCGCCAGCAGTCAATCTGGGGCAGGGTCGAACTATGGCTACACCTTC.

CDR3 sequence: CASSLSSTDTQYF. CDR3 DNA sequence: TGTGCCAGCAGCTTGTCTAGCACAGATACGCAGTATTTT. The chain recombines TRBV5-4 with TRBJ2-3, with D unclear. Germline V lookup: CDR1 SGHNT, CDR2 YYREEE (reference sequence). Trimming pared 1 base from V and 0 bases from J, leaving 3 bases between. The CDR3 totals 13 residues.

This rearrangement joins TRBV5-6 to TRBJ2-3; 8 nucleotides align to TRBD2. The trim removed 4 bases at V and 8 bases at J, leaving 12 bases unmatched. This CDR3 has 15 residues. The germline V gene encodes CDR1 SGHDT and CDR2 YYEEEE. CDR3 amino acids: CASSPDSGVRGTQYF. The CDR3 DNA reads TGTGCCAGCAGCCCCGATAGCGGGGTGAGAGGTACGCAGTATTTT.

The CDR3 DNA sequence: TGTGCCAGCAGCTTGGGCAGACAGAGCCAAGAGACCCAGTACTTC. It translates to CASSLGRQSQETQYF. This chain uses TRBV5-4 with TRBJ2-5; TRBD1 might be the D (5 bases). The CDR3 sequence is 15 residues long. Germline V gene data show CDR1 as SGHNT and CDR2 as YYREEE (reference sequence). V lost 0 bases and J 1 base, leaving 10 bases between the germline ends.

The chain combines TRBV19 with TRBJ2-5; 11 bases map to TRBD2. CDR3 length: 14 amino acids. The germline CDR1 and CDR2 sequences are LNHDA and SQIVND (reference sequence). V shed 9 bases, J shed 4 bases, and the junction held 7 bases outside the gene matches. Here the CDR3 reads CASRQLAGAETQYF. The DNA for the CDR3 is TGTGCCAGCCGCCAACTAGCGGGGGCAGAGACCCAGTACTTC.